This T cell receptor beta chain was identified in a study of CD8+ T cells in alopecia areata. General study findings and limits: Expanded CD8+ clones among the top 100, as well as scalp clonality, were significantly decreased by tofacitinib.

The CDR3 is 14 residues long. With 2 bases removed from V and 8 bases from J, the gap between germline ends came to 15 bases. CDR1 is SGHTA and CDR2 is FQGTGA in the germline V gene. A word on this clone: As yet, its antigen is unknown.

Reverse transcribed after extraction, RNA yielded cDNA as the sequencing template. Some clones are missing from TCRdb's copy, which holds only in-frame ones; the method was immunoSEQ multiplex PCR. The profile shows fewer than 250,000 clones, about two fifths of them singletons. Treatment denoted: oral pan-JAK inhibitor, 5-10 mg twice daily. The chain has TRBV7-3 and TRBJ1-2; a weak D match, TRBD1 (5 bases). Source: CD4+ T cells sorted from blood, taken at week 34, from a patient treated with tofacitinib. The receptor's source is a human donor with alopecia areata. The CDR3 is CASSLGRLGDGYTF. The CDR3 coding sequence is TGTGCCAGCAGCTTAGGTCGTTTGGGGGACGGCTACACCTTC.